Each of the 26 T cell receptor beta chains below was sequenced from the same sample in a study of glioma-infiltrating T cells. Using RNA template, CDR3s of TCR alpha and beta were amplified with iRepertoire arm-PCR. A single record per CDR3 protein comes from TCRdb applying MiXCR to the multiplex PCR reads. Altogether 20,000 to 25,000 distinct CDR3 sequences are present, 20% to 25% being singletons, with the ten largest covering under 15%. Material: glioma tissue, nonneoplastic brain tissue, or PBMCs (not recorded which). These receptors all come from a human donor with low-grade glioma or glioblastoma, undergoing nonglioma brain surgery, or in good health (not recorded which).

This clonotype was recorded many times. J is TRBJ2-1 and V is TRBV6-1, with D maybe TRBD2 (5 bases). This CDR3 has 12 amino acids. Trimming stripped 6 bases from V and 9 bases from J, with 12 bases between. Germline lookup yields CDR1 MNHNS and CDR2 SASEGT. The CDR3 loop reads CASSQLDAEQFF. CDR3 sequence (DNA): TGTGCCAGCAGCCAACTAGACGCTGAGCAGTTCTTC.

This clonotype has a count of ten or more. This chain uses TRBV18 with TRBJ2-7; D tentatively fits TRBD1 or TRBD2 (5 bases each). Germline V gene lookup returns CDR1 KGHSH and CDR2 LQKENI. The V end was cut by 3 bases, the J end by 3 bases, with 12 bases between. CDR3 length: 14 amino acids. The CDR3 is CASSPRDALYEQYF. CDR3 in DNA: TGTGCCAGCTCACCCCGGGACGCCCTCTACGAGCAGTACTTC.

In its sample, this clonotype is medium-sized. The J gene is TRBJ1-6, the V gene TRBV28; the match to TRBD1 covers 10 bases. CDR3 length equals 13 residues. Trimming took 11 bases from V and 9 from J; bases not matched to a gene: 7. The germline V gene has CDR1 MDHEN and CDR2 SYDVKM. The CDR3 region is CAARGTGVSPLHF. The CDR3 DNA is TGTGCCGCTCGAGGGACAGGGGTTTCACCCCTCCACTTT.

This clonotype has just a few counts. The V gene is TRBV27, the J gene TRBJ1-2; tentatively, D is TRBD1 (6 bases). CDR3 length: 13 amino acids. CDR1 and CDR2 from the germline V gene are MNHEY and SMNVEV (reference sequence). V dropped 10 bases and J dropped 4 bases, with 16 bases sitting between them. This chain's CDR3 is CATNSGTSYGYTF. As DNA, the CDR3 is TGTGCCACCAATAGCGGGACAAGCTATGGCTACACCTTC.

This clonotype was found many times. The chain uses TRBV4-2 and TRBJ2-3; possible D gene TRBD1, 6 bases. Trimming left V 2 bases short and J 0 bases short, with 9 bases between. Germline assignment: CDR1 LGHNA and CDR2 YNFKEQ. The CDR3 is made up of 15 amino acids. CDR3 residues: CASSQRTASTDTQYF. In DNA form, the CDR3 reads TGTGCCAGCAGCCAACGGACAGCTAGCACAGATACGCAGTATTTT.

This clonotype was found many times. The V and J genes are TRBV6-6 and TRBJ2-7, with D perhaps TRBD2 (5 bases). Looked up from germline, CDR1 is MNHNY and CDR2 is SVGAGI (reference sequence). The CDR3 covers 13 residues. V gave up 1 base and J gave up 3 bases, with 7 bases separating them. The CDR3 nucleotides are TGTGCCAGCAGTTACTTCGAGGGCTACGAGCAGTACTTC. Its translation: CASSYFEGYEQYF.

In its sample, this clonotype was seen many times. The J gene is TRBJ1-1, the V gene TRBV7-3; 7 positions agree with TRBD1. With 5 bases clipped from V and 0 bases from J, the junction kept 9 bases outside the gene matches. The CDR3 has 16 amino acids. Germline CDR1 SGHTA, CDR2 FQGTGA. CDR3 in amino acids: CASSPNRGGMNTEAFF. Written as DNA, the CDR3 is TGTGCCAGCAGCCCAAACAGGGGCGGGATGAACACTGAAGCTTTCTTT.

The chain recombines TRBV6-2 or TRBV6-3 with TRBJ2-1; 13 nucleotides align to TRBD2. Trimming removed 7 bases from V and 5 bases from J; junction bases left unmatched: 5. Germline V gene lookup returns CDR1 MNHEY and CDR2 SVGEGT. The CDR3 is made up of 15 amino acids. The CDR3 nucleotides are TGTGCCAGCACCCTACTAGCGGGGGGGAACAATGAGCAGTTCTTC. It yields the protein CASTLLAGGNNEQFF.

As to this clonotype: Sequence at one end of the junction differs from germline and may be a read error. The chain has TRBV6-2 or TRBV6-3 and TRBJ2-7; no reliable D call. The V gene's germline CDR1 is MNHEY and CDR2 SVGEGT. This CDR3 spans 13 amino acids. This CDR3 is CASSLGYLYGQYF. In DNA, the CDR3 is TGTGCCAGCAGCCTAGGGTATCTCTACGGGCAGTACTTC.

This clonotype occurred a few times. The V and J genes are TRBV7-9 and TRBJ2-1, with 13 bases fitting TRBD2. This CDR3 spans 19 amino acids. V lost 5 bases, J lost 5 bases, and 15 bases stayed unmatched. In germline, CDR1 is SEHNR, CDR2 FQNEAQ (reference sequence). In DNA, the CDR3 is TGTGCCAGCAGCCTCCTCACTAGCGGGGGGGCCACGCGAGACAATGAGCAGTTCTTC. It yields the protein CASSLLTSGGATRDNEQFF. The full variable domain, completed using reference TRBV7-9 and TRBJ2-1, is DTGVSQNPRHKITKRGQNVTFRCDPISEHNRLYWYRQTLGQGPEFLTYFQNEAQLEKSRLLSDRFSAERPKGSFSTLEIQRTEQGDSAMYLCASSLLTSGGATRDNEQFFGPGTRLTVL.

This clonotype has a count of ten or more. This chain links TRBV27 with TRBJ1-6; D gene uncertain. V shed 5 bases and J shed 0 bases, with 11 bases lying between them. CDR3 size: 16 residues. In germline, CDR1 is MNHEY, CDR2 SMNVEV (reference sequence). The CDR3 spells CASSPLLSSYNSPLHF. CDR3 nucleotide sequence: TGTGCCAGCAGTCCCCTCTTGAGCTCCTATAATTCACCCCTCCACTTT.

In this sample, this clonotype turned up many times. This rearrangement joins TRBV7-2 to TRBJ1-5; D is possibly TRBD1 (6 bases). Germline values: CDR1 SGHTA, CDR2 FQGNSA. V was clipped by 0 bases and J by 5 bases, with 8 bases between them. This CDR3 region has 14 residues. For the CDR3, the DNA is TGTGCCAGCAGCTTAGCTTACAGGGATCAGCCCCAGCATTTT. Amino acid sequence: CASSLAYRDQPQHF.

This rearrangement joins TRBV2 to TRBJ1-4; 10 bases fit TRBD1. In germline, CDR1 is SNHLY, CDR2 FYNNEI. This CDR3 has 17 residues. The V segment lost 6 bases and the J segment 0 bases; nucleotides outside the gene matches: 7. The CDR3 here is CASRPTGTGATNEKLFF. The DNA of the CDR3 is TGTGCCAGCAGACCCACCGGGACAGGGGCAACTAATGAAAAACTGTTTTTT.

This clonotype was recorded at least ten times. The V and J genes are TRBV28 and TRBJ2-7, with D perhaps matching TRBD1 (6 bases). The CDR3 extends over 12 amino acids. V lost 3 bases to trimming and J lost 7 bases, with 10 bases between them. CDR1 and CDR2 (germline): MDHEN, SYDVKM. The CDR3 DNA follows: TGTGCCAGCAGTTTTGCCAGGGGTGAGCAGTACTTC. Its protein product is CASSFARGEQYF.

The table lists this clonotype with many counts. The chain carries TRBV28 and TRBJ2-5; D may be TRBD1 (5 bases). Looked up from germline, CDR1 is MDHEN and CDR2 is SYDVKM. Trimming took off 3 bases at V and 5 bases at J, with 10 bases between the two ends. This CDR3 region has 13 residues. CDR3 in DNA: TGTGCCAGCAGTTTTGCAGGGCGGGAGACCCAGTACTTC. This sequence encodes CASSFAGRETQYF.

The gene calls are TRBV11-1 and TRBJ1-1, with D unresolved. CDR1 and CDR2 from the germline V gene are SGHAT and FQDESV (reference sequence). This CDR3 has 14 residues. The germline V and J ends were trimmed by 2 bases and 0 bases, with 7 bases remaining between them. CDR3 loop: CASSLSRLNTEAFF. CDR3 DNA sequence: TGTGCCAGCAGCTTATCCAGGTTGAACACTGAAGCTTTCTTT.

This clonotype was counted many times. V and J are TRBV7-2 and TRBJ2-7; tentatively, D is TRBD1 (5 bases). Germline CDR1 is SGHTA and CDR2 is FQGNSA. The CDR3 length is 13 residues. Trimming pared 0 bases from V and 6 bases from J, leaving 9 bases between. The CDR3 is CASSLAQGGEQYF. DNA of the CDR3: TGTGCCAGCAGCTTAGCGCAGGGTGGCGAGCAGTACTTC.

This clonotype is medium-sized (0.01 to 0.1%) in the sample. The V and J genes are TRBV20-1 and TRBJ2-7; TRBD1 aligns across 11 bases. Germline CDR1 DFQATT, CDR2 SNEGSKA (reference sequence). Trimming removed 1 base from V and 2 bases from J; junction bases left unmatched: 4. There are 15 residues in the CDR3. The CDR3 sequence is CSARVGDRGTYEQYF. CDR3 sequence (DNA): TGCAGTGCTAGAGTCGGGGACAGGGGGACCTACGAGCAGTACTTC.

This clonotype was seen a handful of times. This chain joins TRBV2 and TRBJ2-7; D might be TRBD1 (6 bases). V dropped 6 bases and J dropped 9 bases, with 18 bases sitting between them. There are 13 residues in the CDR3. Germline V gives CDR1 SNHLY, CDR2 FYNNEI. The CDR3 DNA reads as TGTGCCAGCAGAGAACAGGGAGAGGGAGTGCAGTACTTC. Translated, it gives CASREQGEGVQYF. Variable domain in full (rest from reference TRBV2 and TRBJ2-7): EPEVTQTPSHQVTQMGQEVILRCVPISNHLYFYWYRQILGQKVEFLVSFYNNEISEKSEIFDDQFSVERPDGSNFTLKIRSTKLEDSAMYFCASREQGEGVQYFGPGTRLTVT.

The chain is built from TRBV12-3 or TRBV12-4 and TRBJ1-5; 7 bases fit TRBD1. After removal of 6 bases from V and 0 bases from J, the junction contained 14 bases not matched to a gene. The CDR3 covers 18 residues. CDR3 region: CASSRPGQTGYSNQPQHF. The CDR3 DNA follows: TGTGCCAGCAGCCGACCGGGACAGACGGGATATAGCAATCAGCCCCAGCATTTT.

This chain joins TRBV7-2 and TRBJ2-3, with D perhaps matching TRBD1 (5 bases). Trimming took 1 base from V and 6 from J, leaving 20 bases between them. CDR1 and CDR2 (germline): SGHTA, FQGNSA. The CDR3 is made up of 17 amino acids. The CDR3 protein is CASSLEGHHSVMDTQYF. The CDR3 nucleotides read TGTGCCAGCAGCTTAGAGGGGCACCATTCCGTCATGGATACGCAGTATTTT.

This clonotype was seen a few times. The chain employs TRBV18 and TRBJ2-7; D is tentatively TRBD1 or TRBD2 (5 bases each). The CDR3 runs 13 residues. Per germline, CDR1 KGHSH and CDR2 LQKENI. V lost 2 bases, J lost 6 bases, and 11 bases lay in between. DNA of the CDR3: TGTGCCAGCTCACCAGAGGGGCGCGGCGAGCAGTACTTC. Its protein is CASSPEGRGEQYF.

About this clonotype: This may come from a read error, since a much larger clone is one base off. The conserved final phenylalanine or tryptophan is absent from the CDR3, which likely points to a read error. The chain joins TRBV20-1 to TRBJ2-3; no definite D call. The CDR3 length is 12 residues. The V gene's germline CDR1 is DFQATT and CDR2 SNEGSKA (reference sequence). V lost 0 bases to trimming and J lost 6 bases, with 7 bases between them. Here the CDR3 DNA reads TGCAGTGCTAGAGAGAGTGGTGATACGCAGTATTTA. Protein product: CSARESGDTQYL.

The chain is built from TRBV2 and TRBJ2-3; the D gene is possibly TRBD2 (5 bases). V was clipped by 4 bases and J by 1 base, with 9 bases between them. The CDR3 is 14 amino acids. Looked up from germline, CDR1 is SNHLY and CDR2 is FYNNEI. CDR3 in DNA: TGTGCCAGCAGTGCCACTAGGGGCACAGATACGCAGTATTTT. It translates to CASSATRGTDTQYF.

This clonotype was recorded at least ten times. The V gene is TRBV25-1, the J gene TRBJ1-1; D is undetermined. This CDR3 is built from 14 residues. V was shortened by 3 bases and J by 2 bases, with 10 bases between the two germline ends. Germline-derived CDR1 and CDR2 are MGHDK and SYGVNS. The CDR3 protein is CASSDPGSNTEAFF. The CDR3 DNA follows: TGTGCCAGCAGTGACCCGGGCAGTAACACTGAAGCTTTCTTT.

The chain combines TRBV7-9 with TRBJ1-6; D not certain. The CDR3 covers 16 residues. Trimming cost V 1 base and J 10 bases, with 17 bases left between them. The V gene's germline CDR1 is SEHNR and CDR2 FQNEAQ (reference sequence). The CDR3 DNA sequence: TGTGCCAGCAGCTTAGATGTGGGGAACAGAGGATCACCCCTCCACTTT. This encodes CASSLDVGNRGSPLHF.